This T cell receptor (beta chain) was identified in a study of CD8+CD57+ T cells in acquired aplastic anemia. The sample holds many counts of this clonotype. Template material for TCR beta VDJ and CDR3 profiling consisted of genomic DNA. TCRdb analysed the reads with MiXCR anew, one entry per CDR3 protein. The data hold approximately 220,000 distinct CDR3 sequences, with almost 50% observed a single time. An expansion of CD8+CD57+ cells by flow cytometry had been shown in patients chosen for sequencing. The sequence was collected from a human donor with aplastic anemia. The sample taken for sequencing was sorted CD4+, CD8+, or CD8+CD57+ T cells (not recorded which) from PBMCs.

The CDR3 loop reads CASSVGLRSSYEQYF. The DNA of the CDR3 is TGTGCCAGCAGCGTAGGTCTCAGGAGCTCCTACGAGCAGTACTTC. The chain combines TRBV9 with TRBJ2-7; D uncertain. The CDR3 runs to 15 residues. Trimming removed 0 bases from V and 0 bases from J, with 10 bases in between. Per germline, CDR1 SGDLS and CDR2 YYNGEE.